The entry that follows covers one T cell receptor (beta chain) sequence. Antigen specificity is unknown. Germline and junction disagree at one end, which may indicate a read error. Each CDR3 protein is one row after TCRdb ran MiXCR on the multiplex PCR reads. This repertoire shows some 66,000 distinct CDR3 sequences, around 52% found once; its top ten account for roughly a fifth. This entry comes from a study of breast tumors, draining lymph nodes, adjacent tissues. Study observations and caveats: Most tumor T cells seemingly derive from lymph node, then expand in tumor. Tumor TCR diversity was below lymph nodes but above nontumor tissue. Tumor T cell lymph node origin was a supported hypothesis, not proven.

The germline V gene encodes CDR1 KGHSH and CDR2 LQKENI. The CDR3 sequence is 13 residues long. The sequenced material came from breast tumor tissue. The rearrangement links TRBV18 to TRBJ2-2; no firm D call. The sequence was obtained from a female donor with breast cancer. Some clones in this sample may be carry-over from other donors' samples. CDR3 nucleotide sequence: TGTGCCAGCTCGCCAGCGAACACCGAGGAGCTGTTTTTT. Residues: CASSPANTEELFF. Drawing the rest from reference TRBV18 and TRBJ2-2, the complete variable domain is NAGVMQNPRHLVRRRGQEARLRCSPMKGHSHVYWYRQLPEEGLKFMVYLQKENIIDESGMPKERFSAEFPKEGPSILRIQQVVRGDSAAYFCASSPANTEELFFGEGSRLTVL.